This T cell receptor beta chain was retrieved from a study of shared clonotypes between healthy human individuals. Donors were healthy HIV-negative adults without recent acute infections or vaccinations. Trimming took 5 bases from V and 6 from J, leaving 13 bases between them. CDR3 length: 14 residues. The germline V gene encodes CDR1 SGHAT and CDR2 FQNNGV. About this clone: Its antigen remains unknown.

Sequencing was at deep level. Sorted-subset replicate PCRs used 150 to 200 ng DNA, tens of thousands of T cell genomes. Repertoires were generated with immunoSEQ multiplex PCR, while TCRdb's copy carries only in-frame clones and drops some. The sample includes roughly 2.5 million clones, over 85% of them seen just once. Study observations and caveats: Among non-shared clonotypes, generation probabilities were lower than among those shared by all four donors.

What was sequenced was naive CD4+ T cells sorted from blood. The subset denotes: CD45RA+ positively selected. This chain joins TRBV11-2 and TRBJ1-4, with a possible D match to TRBD1 (6 bases). The TCR comes from a man in his late teens or twenties in good health. The chain's CDR3 is CASSLGGQYEKLFF. The CDR3 nucleotides read TGTGCCAGCAGCCTCGGTGGACAGTATGAAAAACTGTTTTTT.